Below are 20 T cell receptor beta chains sequenced from a single sample in a study of shared clonotypes between healthy human individuals. Libraries were prepared by immunoSEQ multiplex PCR; TCRdb keeps only in-frame clonotypes and omits some of them. Altogether over 150,000 clones are present, approximately 61% being singletons, with the ten largest covering under 11%. The source material was memory CD4+ T cells sorted from blood. Indicated subset: CD45RA-negative fraction. These receptors were collected from a man aged 25-45 years in good health.

The chain uses TRBV13 and TRBJ2-2; the match to TRBD2 covers 12 bases. The CDR3 has 16 residues. V was pared by 5 bases and J by 3 bases, with 4 bases of the junction left unmatched. The germline gives CDR1 PRHDT, CDR2 FYEKMQ (reference sequence). The CDR3 region has the DNA TGTGCCAGCAGCCGGGGACTAGCGGGTCACACCGGGGAGCTGTTTTTT. Translating gives CASSRGLAGHTGELFF.

The chain is built from TRBV7-2 and TRBJ2-7, with D possibly being TRBD1 or TRBD2 (5 bases each). Germline CDR1 reads SGHTA; CDR2 reads FQGNSA. The CDR3 covers 17 residues. Deletions cut 1 base from V and 4 bases from J, with 20 bases between. CDR3 nucleotides: TGTGCCAGCAGCTTAGTGGGGCTAGCAGACCCGCCTTACGAGCAGTACTTC. The encoded protein is CASSLVGLADPPYEQYF.

The chain recombines TRBV5-1 with TRBJ2-3; 10 nucleotides match TRBD2. V gave up 0 bases and J gave up 4 bases; unmatched junction bases: 5. There are 16 residues in the CDR3. Germline CDR1 and CDR2: SGHRS and YFSETQ. The CDR3 protein is CASSLAPSGSPDTQYF. CDR3 nucleotide sequence: TGCGCCAGCAGCTTGGCGCCTAGCGGGAGCCCAGATACGCAGTATTTT.

The chain links TRBV7-8 to TRBJ2-7; D uncertain. CDR3 length equals 14 residues. The ends were cut back, 4 bases at V and 6 bases at J, with 16 bases in the middle. Germline loops: CDR1 SGHVS, CDR2 FQNEAQ. CDR3 loop: CASSSLSRSVEQYF. CDR3 in DNA: TGTGCCAGCAGCTCCCTCTCTAGGAGCGTCGAGCAGTACTTC.

CDR3 DNA: TGTGCCAGCTTTAGAGGTTTCGGTCAGCCCCAGCATTTT. This encodes CASFRGFGQPQHF. The rearrangement joins TRBV6-1 to TRBJ1-5; D not certain. The V gene's germline CDR1 is MNHNS and CDR2 SASEGT. The CDR3 has 13 amino acids. V was clipped by 8 bases and J by 6 bases, with 14 bases between them.

CDR3 nucleotide sequence: TGTGCCAGCAGCCCTATCGGACAGGGGGGTGGCTACACCTTC. Translating gives CASSPIGQGGGYTF. The rearrangement links TRBV7-8 to TRBJ1-2, with 10 bases lining up with TRBD1. Germline CDR1 and CDR2: SGHVS and FQNEAQ. V dropped 5 bases and J dropped 7; count of bases not matched to a gene: 7. CDR3 size: 14 residues. Using reference TRBV7-8 and TRBJ1-2 for the parts outside the CDR3, the full variable domain is GAGVSQSPRYKVAKRGQDVALRCDPISGHVSLFWYQQALGQGPEFLTYFQNEAQLDKSGLPSDRFFAERPEGSVSTLKIQRTQQEDSAVYLCASSPIGQGGGYTFGSGTRLTVV.

Comments on this clone: The same CDR3 arises from other DNA sequences in this sample as well. The rearrangement links TRBV29-1 to TRBJ1-5; perhaps TRBD1 as D (5 bases). The CDR3 has 12 amino acids. CDR1 SQVTM and CDR2 ANQGSEA come from the germline V gene. Trimming shortened V by 6 bases and J by 3 bases, and 9 bases separated the two germline ends. DNA of the CDR3: TGCAGCGTGGGGGGACTCAATCAGCCCCAGCATTTT. This sequence encodes CSVGGLNQPQHF.

The V call is TRBV9, the J call TRBJ2-2, with 7 bases lining up with TRBD1. This CDR3 has 14 amino acids. V lost 4 bases, J lost 1 base, and 1 base stayed unmatched. Germline CDR1 is SGDLS and CDR2 is YYNGEE. CDR3 DNA: TGTGCCAGCAGCCGGGACAGGAACACCGGGGAGCTGTTTTTT. Protein sequence: CASSRDRNTGELFF.

J is TRBJ2-3 and V is TRBV5-1; 10 bases map to TRBD2. V lost 0 bases to trimming and J lost 6 bases; unmatched junction nucleotides: 10. Germline lookup yields CDR1 SGHRS and CDR2 YFSETQ. The CDR3 is 17 amino acids. The CDR3 spells CASSLAGASGRGDTQYF. For the CDR3, the DNA is TGCGCCAGCAGCTTGGCCGGGGCTAGCGGGAGAGGGGATACGCAGTATTTT.

This chain connects TRBV6-5 to TRBJ1-2; D is unresolved. V lost 8 bases to trimming and J lost 7 bases, with 20 bases between them. CDR1 is MNHEY, CDR2 SVGAGI, per germline. The CDR3 loop spans 14 amino acids. As DNA, the CDR3 is TGTGCCAGCGCGTCCCTGGCCCAAGGGCGTGGCTACACCTTC. Protein product: CASASLAQGRGYTF.

The chain couples TRBV9 to TRBJ2-5; 9 nucleotides match TRBD2. The CDR3 loop spans 15 amino acids. Germline CDR1 is SGDLS and CDR2 is YYNGEE. V was pared by 7 bases and J by 5 bases, with 12 bases of the junction left unmatched. The CDR3 DNA follows: TGTGCCAGCTCGGCGGGAGGGCAAGTCGGGGAGACCCAGTACTTC. Translated, it gives CASSAGGQVGETQYF.

Worth noting for this clone: This CDR3 is also generated by other DNA sequences in the sample. This chain uses TRBV11-2 with TRBJ2-2; maybe TRBD2 (6 bases). The CDR3 totals 15 residues. CDR1 and CDR2 from the germline V gene are SGHAT and FQNNGV. V lost 2 bases, J lost 4 bases, and 11 bases lay in between. The DNA of the CDR3 is TGTGCCAGCAGCTTATCCGGGAGACGCACCGGGGAGCTGTTTTTT. Translated, it gives CASSLSGRRTGELFF.

The chain employs TRBV28 and TRBJ1-5, with D hard to call. The V end lost 7 bases, the J end lost 3 bases, and 13 bases lay between the germline ends. There are 14 residues in the CDR3. CDR1 is MDHEN and CDR2 is SYDVKM in the germline V gene. The CDR3 sequence: CASNYGSFNQPQHF. CDR3 in DNA: TGTGCCAGCAACTACGGGTCCTTCAATCAGCCCCAGCATTTT.

The chain joins TRBV28 to TRBJ2-7; 8 positions match TRBD1. CDR3 length: 15 amino acids. Germline V lookup: CDR1 MDHEN, CDR2 SYDVKM. After removal of 4 bases from V and 9 bases from J, the junction contained 14 bases not matched to a gene. The CDR3 DNA reads TGTGCCAGCAGTTCGCAGGGGGCGACAATCTTGGGGCAGTACTTC. Amino acid sequence: CASSSQGATILGQYF.

V gene TRBV5-6 combines with J gene TRBJ1-1; the D is unclear. The germline V and J ends were trimmed by 1 base and 4 bases, with 14 bases remaining between them. Germline V gene data show CDR1 as SGHDT and CDR2 as YYEEEE. The CDR3 runs to 15 residues. This CDR3 is CASSLKVWEGTEAFF. The CDR3 DNA reads TGTGCCAGCAGCTTGAAGGTTTGGGAGGGCACTGAAGCTTTCTTT.

Only a few counts were recorded for this clone. The genes are TRBV5-1 and TRBJ2-2; 9 nucleotides agree with TRBD2. Germline V gene lookup returns CDR1 SGHRS and CDR2 YFSETQ. With V trimmed by 3 bases and J by 3 bases, 9 bases remained unmatched. There are 17 residues in the CDR3. The CDR3 loop reads CASSYTTGTSYTGELFF. The DNA of the CDR3 is TGCGCCAGCAGCTATACAACCGGGACTAGCTACACCGGGGAGCTGTTTTTT.

With regard to this clone: Other DNA sequences from this sample encode an identical CDR3 as well. This sequence joins TRBV6-5 and TRBJ2-1; D is unresolved. CDR3 size: 15 residues. CDR1 and CDR2 from the germline V gene are MNHEY and SVGAGI. The V gene lost 6 bases and the J gene lost 0 bases, with 12 bases spanning the gap. The CDR3 bases are TGTGCCAGCAGCTTAACTTCGAGCTCCTACAATGAGCAGTTCTTC. Its translation is CASSLTSSSYNEQFF.

There are many counts of this clone. The sample has other DNA sequences that encode this CDR3 too. J is TRBJ2-7 and V is TRBV7-2; D is possibly TRBD2 (5 bases). V was pared by 3 bases and J by 4 bases, with 10 bases between. CDR1 SGHTA and CDR2 FQGNSA come from the germline V gene. The CDR3 length is 13 residues. CDR3 bases: TGTGCCAGCAGCTTGGAAGCGGAGTACGAGCAGTACTTC. This sequence encodes CASSLEAEYEQYF.

The chain couples TRBV20-1 to TRBJ2-5; D may be TRBD1 or TRBD2 (5 bases each). V was cut by 1 base and J by 5 bases, with 5 bases left in between. The CDR3 sequence is 11 residues long. Germline loops: CDR1 DFQATT, CDR2 SNEGSKA (reference sequence). The CDR3 loop is CSARGGETQYF. DNA for the CDR3: TGCAGTGCTAGAGGGGGGGAGACCCAGTACTTC.

This sequence joins TRBV7-9 and TRBJ2-7; tentative D call: TRBD1 (6 bases). V lost 5 bases and J 9 bases, leaving 14 bases between the germline ends. The CDR3 has 12 amino acids. Germline V gene lookup returns CDR1 SEHNR and CDR2 FQNEAQ (reference sequence). The CDR3 nucleotides read TGTGCCAGCAGCGTAACAGGGAAGCGGCAGTACTTC. As protein: CASSVTGKRQYF.